This TCR beta chain was found in a study of blood T cells in healthy people across ages. General study results and limits: CMV infection status of these donors was not known.

On this clonotype: The target antigen is unknown.

The use of a sample-barcoded 5' primer and a J-beta primer mix characterized a second PCR of about 7 to 12 cycles. A single record per CDR3 protein comes from TCRdb applying MiXCR to the 5' RACE reads. The table includes some 1.4 million distinct CDR3 sequences, 35% to 45% detected once. The trim removed 6 bases at V and 8 bases at J, leaving 12 bases unmatched. The germline V gene encodes CDR1 DFQATT and CDR2 SNEGSKA (reference sequence). This CDR3 has 14 residues. V and J are TRBV20-1 and TRBJ2-1; 8 positions match TRBD1. The receptor was isolated from a woman aged 18 to 35 in good health. Sequencing was done on a sample of blood. DNA for the CDR3: TGCAGTGCCCCTGACAGGGGCTCCGGGGATGAGCAGTTCTTC. Residues: CSAPDRGSGDEQFF.